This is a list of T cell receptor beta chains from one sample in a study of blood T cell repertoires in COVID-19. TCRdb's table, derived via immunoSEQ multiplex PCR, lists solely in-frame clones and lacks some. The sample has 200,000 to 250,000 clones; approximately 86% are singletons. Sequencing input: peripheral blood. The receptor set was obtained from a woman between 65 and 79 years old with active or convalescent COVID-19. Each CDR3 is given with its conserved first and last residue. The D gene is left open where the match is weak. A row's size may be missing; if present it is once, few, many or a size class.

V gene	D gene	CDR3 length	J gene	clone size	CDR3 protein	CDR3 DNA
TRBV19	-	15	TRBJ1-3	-	CASTPIRTAGNTIYF	TGTGCCAGTACCCCCATCAGGACAGCTGGAAACACCATATATTTT
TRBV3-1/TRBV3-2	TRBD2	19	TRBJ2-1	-	CASSHAGTSGGGRVDEQFF	TGTGCCAGCAGCCATGCCGGGACTAGCGGGGGGGGACGGGTGGATGAGCAGTTCTTC
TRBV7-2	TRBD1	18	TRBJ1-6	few	CASSLAQQGARYNSPLHF	TGTGCCAGCAGCTTAGCCCAACAGGGGGCGCGATATAATTCACCCCTCCACTTT
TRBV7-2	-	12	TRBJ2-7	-	CASSLVGNEQYF	TGTGCCAGCAGCTTAGTCGGGAACGAGCAGTACTTC
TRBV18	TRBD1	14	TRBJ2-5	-	CASSLDRGQETQYF	TGTGCCAGCTCACTGGACAGGGGACAAGAGACCCAGTACTTC
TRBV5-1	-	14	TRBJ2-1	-	CASSLRSSYNEQFF	TGCGCCAGCAGCTTAAGGAGCTCCTACAATGAGCAGTTCTTC
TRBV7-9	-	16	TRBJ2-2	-	CASSLSALTNTGELFF	TGTGCCAGCAGCTTAAGTGCCCTAACGAACACCGGGGAGCTGTTTTTT
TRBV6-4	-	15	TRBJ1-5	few	CASSPGHGLGQPQHF	TGTGCCAGCAGTCCCGGACATGGGCTCGGTCAGCCCCAGCATTTT
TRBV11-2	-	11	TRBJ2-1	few	CASSPGYEQFF	TGTGCCAGCAGCCCAGGGTATGAGCAGTTCTTC
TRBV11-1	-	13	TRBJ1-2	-	CASSPQVDYGYTF	TGTGCCAGCAGCCCCCAGGTCGACTATGGCTACACCTTC
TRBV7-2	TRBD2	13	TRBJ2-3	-	CASSPGGGPPFYF	TGTGCCAGCAGCCCGGGGGGAGGACCCCCTTTCTATTTT
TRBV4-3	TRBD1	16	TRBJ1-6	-	CASSQGEGQGVSPLHF	TGCGCCAGCAGCCAAGGTGAGGGACAGGGAGTCTCACCCCTCCACTTT
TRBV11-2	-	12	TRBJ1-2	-	CASSGQSYGYTF	TGTGCCAGCAGCGGACAAAGCTATGGCTACACCTTC
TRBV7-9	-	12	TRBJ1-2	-	CASSLQGYGYTF	TGTGCCAGCAGCCTTCAGGGCTATGGCTACACCTTC
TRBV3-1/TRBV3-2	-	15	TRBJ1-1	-	CASSRFAGGDTEAFF	TGTGCCAGCAGTCGTTTTGCAGGAGGGGACACTGAAGCTTTCTTT
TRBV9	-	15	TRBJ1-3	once	CASSVSHGPGNTIYF	TGTGCCAGCAGCGTCTCCCACGGTCCTGGAAACACCATATATTTT
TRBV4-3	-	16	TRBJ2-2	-	CASSQVAGGNTGELFF	TGCGCCAGCAGCCAAGTCGCCGGCGGGAACACCGGGGAGCTGTTTTTT
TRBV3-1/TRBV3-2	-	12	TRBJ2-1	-	CASSQVEGTLFF	TGTGCCAGCAGCCAAGTGGAGGGTACCTTGTTCTTC
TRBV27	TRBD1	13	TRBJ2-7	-	CASSGQGRDEQYF	TGTGCCAGCAGCGGACAGGGGCGCGACGAGCAGTACTTC
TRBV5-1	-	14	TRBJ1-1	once	CASSPQSMNTEAFF	TGCGCCAGCAGTCCACAGAGCATGAACACTGAAGCTTTCTTT
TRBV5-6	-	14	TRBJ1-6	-	CASSFRGTSSPLHF	TGTGCCAGCAGCTTTCGGGGGACTAGTTCACCCCTCCACTTT
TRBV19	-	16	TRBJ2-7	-	CASTGGSGTGAYEQYF	TGTGCCAGCACCGGTGGGTCCGGGACGGGGGCCTACGAGCAGTACTTC
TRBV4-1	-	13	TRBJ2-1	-	CASSLPTLSEQFF	TGCGCCAGCAGCCTTCCAACTCTATCTGAGCAGTTCTTC
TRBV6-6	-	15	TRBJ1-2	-	CASSLSGLQTYGYTF	TGTGCCAGCAGTTTGTCAGGGCTCCAAACCTATGGCTACACCTTC
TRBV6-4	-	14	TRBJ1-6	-	CASSEAGYNSPLHF	TGTGCCAGCAGTGAAGCAGGGTATAATTCACCCCTCCACTTT
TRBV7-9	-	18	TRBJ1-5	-	CASSPAKGLVLGNQPQHF	TGTGCCAGCAGCCCGGCGAAGGGGCTAGTATTAGGCAATCAGCCCCAGCATTTT
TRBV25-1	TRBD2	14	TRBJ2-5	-	CASGASGGPETQYF	TGTGCCAGCGGGGCTAGCGGGGGTCCCGAGACCCAGTACTTC
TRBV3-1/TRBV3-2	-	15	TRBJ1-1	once	CASSTQVRAGTEAFF	TGTGCCAGCAGCACGCAAGTGAGGGCGGGAACTGAAGCTTTCTTT
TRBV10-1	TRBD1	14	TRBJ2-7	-	CASGQGGSSYEQYF	TGCGCCAGCGGACAGGGGGGGAGCTCCTACGAGCAGTACTTC
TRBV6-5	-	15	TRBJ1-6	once	CASREVYKINSPLHF	TGTGCCAGCAGGGAGGTGTACAAAATTAATTCACCCCTCCACTTT